The T cell receptor (beta chain) under discussion was sequenced for a study of lymphopenia after photon versus proton radiotherapy. Method: immunoSEQ multiplex PCR; TCRdb's copy keeps in-frame clones and lacks some. The sample contains roughly 58,000 clones, about 90% of which appear only once. V was cut by 0 bases and J by 0 bases, with 6 bases left in between. Germline V gives CDR1 SGHNT, CDR2 YYREEE (reference sequence). The CDR3 sequence is 14 residues long. The material was peripheral blood, obtained from a patient treated with proton-based radiotherapy. V usage is TRBV5-4 and J usage is TRBJ1-2; D is unclear. The receptor was isolated from an elderly man with esophageal cancer. For the CDR3, the DNA is TGTGCCAGCAGCTTGGAAGTGTCTAACTATGGCTACACCTTC. The encoded protein is CASSLEVSNYGYTF. The whole variable domain, remainder taken from reference TRBV5-4 and TRBJ1-2, is ETGVTQSPTHLIKTRGQQVTLRCSSQSGHNTVSWYQQALGQGPQFIFQYYREEENGRGNFPPRFSGLQFPNYSSELNVNALELDDSALYLCASSLEVSNYGYTFGSGTRLTVV.